This note documents a single T cell receptor beta chain sequence. The data belong to a study of CXCR3-negative and CXCR3-positive naive CD8 T cells. The TRB cDNA libraries were prepared by 5' RACE with UMI labels. From the 5' RACE reads, TCRdb lists one entry per CDR3 protein and no DNA. Recorded here are some 130,000 distinct CDR3 sequences; the top ten clones represent about 0.3%. The CDR3 covers 16 residues. From germline, CDR1 is MGHRA and CDR2 YSYEKL. The specimen sequenced was naive CXCR3- CD8+ T cells from blood. Regarding subset: CD45RO-CCR7+CD27+CD95- naive CD8+ T cells lacking CXCR3 (TNR3-). The source is a human donor in good health. Some clones in this sample may be carry-over from other donors' samples. V gene TRBV4-1 combines with J gene TRBJ1-2; TCRdb indicates TRBD1, and absent DNA this call remains unverified. CDR3 protein: CASSQDQTGGSYGYTF.